The clone carrying this T cell receptor (beta chain) was counted between two and nine times. TCRdb re-analysed the 5' RACE reads in MiXCR, keeping a single row per CDR3 protein. This sample has 200,000 to 300,000 distinct CDR3 sequences; about 10% occur once, and the top ten carry 10%. V lost 0 bases, J lost 6 bases, and 6 bases lay in between. Germline assignment: CDR1 LGHNA and CDR2 YSLEER. This CDR3 has 14 amino acids. The data belong to a study of identical twins. The chain is built from TRBV4-3 and TRBJ1-6; the D is unclear. This clonotype originated in a man aged 45-65 years in good health. What was sequenced was memory T cells sorted from blood. CDR3 nucleotide sequence: TGCGCCAGCAGCCAAGATAGGCGTAATTCACCCCTCCACTTT. It translates to CASSQDRRNSPLHF.